Each of the 13 T cell receptor beta chains below was sequenced from the same sample in a study of T cell responses to AZD1222 COVID-19 vaccine. Assay used: immunoSEQ multiplex PCR; TCRdb lists only in-frame clones, some missing. This table holds some 99,000 clones, about nine tenths found once. This specimen was peripheral blood, taken on day 0 of AZD1222 vaccination. These receptor sequences come from an adult in good health.

This clone was found once. The chain carries TRBV2 and TRBJ2-4; 8 nucleotides line up with TRBD1. V was clipped by 8 bases and J by 0 bases; unmatched bases: 9. This CDR3 is 16 amino acids long. Germline-derived CDR1 and CDR2 are SNHLY and FYNNEI. This chain's CDR3 is CASSDRVGLAKNIQYF. The CDR3 nucleotides read TGTGCCAGCTCGGACAGGGTGGGACTAGCCAAAAACATTCAGTACTTC.

The J gene is TRBJ1-2, the V gene TRBV18, with 9 bases identical to TRBD1. CDR3 size: 13 residues. V trimming: 4 bases; J trimming: 8 bases; junction bases outside the gene matches: 5. Germline V lookup: CDR1 KGHSH, CDR2 LQKENI. The CDR3 protein is CASSRTGERGYTF. The CDR3 DNA reads TGTGCCAGCTCACGGACAGGGGAGCGGGGCTACACCTTC.

This clone showed up just once. The chain carries TRBV14 and TRBJ1-1; D call uncertain. The CDR3 contains 11 residues. The V end lost 1 base, the J end lost 11 bases, and 8 bases lay between the germline ends. CDR1 and CDR2 (germline): SGHDN, FVKESK. The CDR3: CASSQGGRAFF. The CDR3 coding sequence is TGTGCCAGCAGCCAAGGAGGGCGGGCTTTCTTT.

This chain uses TRBV6-2 or TRBV6-3 with TRBJ1-6; possibly TRBD1 for D (5 bases). The CDR3 spans 15 residues. Trimming left V 0 bases short and J 10 bases short, with 13 bases between. Looked up from germline, CDR1 is MNHEY and CDR2 is SVGEGT. CDR3 DNA sequence: TGTGCCAGCAGTTACTCAGGGTTCGGGGGGTCACCCCTCCACTTT. Translation: CASSYSGFGGSPLHF.

This clone came up once. The chain joins TRBV10-3 to TRBJ2-1; 8 nucleotides agree with TRBD2. Germline CDR1 and CDR2: ENHRY and SYGVKD. The CDR3 consists of 16 residues. V dropped 0 bases and J dropped 6; count of bases not matched to a gene: 7. The CDR3 DNA reads TGTGCCATCAGTGAGTCCCCTCGGCGGGGGGCCAATGAGCAGTTCTTC. Translation: CAISESPRRGANEQFF.

The chain recombines TRBV15 with TRBJ2-7; 14 bases align to TRBD2. This CDR3 is built from 16 residues. The V gene's germline CDR1 is LNHNV and CDR2 YYDKDF (reference sequence). Germline trimming cut 8 bases from V and 6 bases from J; bases unmatched to any gene: 12. The DNA for the CDR3 is TGTGCCACCTCAGGGGCGGGACTAGCGGGAGTTGGCGAGCAGTACTTC. This sequence encodes CATSGAGLAGVGEQYF.

The V call is TRBV15, the J call TRBJ2-1; 13 nucleotides match TRBD2. Trimming at V came to 5 bases and at J to 8 bases, leaving 3 bases not matched to a gene. The CDR3 runs to 14 residues. Germline V gene data show CDR1 as LNHNV and CDR2 as YYDKDF (reference sequence). The DNA for the CDR3 is TGTGCCACCAGCCGACTAGCGGGAGGCCATGAGCAGTTCTTC. Translated: CATSRLAGGHEQFF.

The count of this clone is one. The chain is built from TRBV5-1 and TRBJ2-5, with TRBD2 identical over 7 bases. Looked up from germline, CDR1 is SGHRS and CDR2 is YFSETQ. Trimming cost V 0 bases and J 5 bases; bases outside gene matches: 1. The CDR3 is made up of 13 amino acids. This chain's CDR3 is CASSLGAGETQYF. The CDR3 DNA reads TGCGCCAGCAGCTTGGGAGCGGGGGAGACCCAGTACTTC.

The chain has TRBV28 and TRBJ1-2, with D perhaps matching TRBD1 (5 bases). The CDR3 loop spans 12 amino acids. Germline V gene sequence: CDR1 MDHEN, CDR2 SYDVKM. V dropped 6 bases and J dropped 4 bases, with 9 bases sitting between them. CDR3 loop: CASRTGSYGYTF. As DNA, the CDR3 is TGTGCCAGCAGAACAGGCTCCTATGGCTACACCTTC.

The CDR3 loop reads CASSATGNYGYTF. The CDR3 region has the DNA TGTGCCAGCAGCGCGACAGGGAACTATGGCTACACCTTC. V is TRBV9 and J is TRBJ1-2; TRBD1 aligns across 7 bases. Germline CDR1 and CDR2: SGDLS and YYNGEE. The CDR3 length is 13 residues. Germline trimming cut 3 bases from V and 2 bases from J; bases unmatched to any gene: 1.

V gene TRBV19 combines with J gene TRBJ2-1; 13 positions agree with TRBD2. The ends lost 7 bases at V and 7 bases at J; junction bases unmatched: 7. The CDR3 contains 15 residues. CDR1 is LNHDA, CDR2 SQIVND, per germline (reference sequence). This chain's CDR3 is CASTPMTSGGNEQFF. As DNA, the CDR3 is TGTGCCAGTACCCCTATGACTAGCGGGGGGAATGAGCAGTTCTTC.

This clone appeared a single time. This chain joins TRBV3-1 (or the pseudogene TRBV3-2) and TRBJ1-1; TRBD1 might be the D (6 bases). Germline V gives CDR1 LGHDT, CDR2 YNNKEL (reference sequence). V lost 4 bases and J lost 6, with 12 bases in between. CDR3 length: 13 amino acids. As DNA, the CDR3 is TGTGCCAGCAGCCTACTACAGGGCGCTGAAGCTTTCTTT. This translates into CASSLLQGAEAFF.

The chain combines TRBV2 with TRBJ1-5; D unresolved. The CDR3 runs 13 residues. The germline V gene has CDR1 SNHLY and CDR2 FYNNEI. Deletions cut 4 bases from V and 7 bases from J, with 11 bases between. The CDR3 reads CASSVEMRQPQHF. The CDR3, as DNA: TGTGCCAGCAGTGTAGAAATGAGGCAGCCCCAGCATTTT.